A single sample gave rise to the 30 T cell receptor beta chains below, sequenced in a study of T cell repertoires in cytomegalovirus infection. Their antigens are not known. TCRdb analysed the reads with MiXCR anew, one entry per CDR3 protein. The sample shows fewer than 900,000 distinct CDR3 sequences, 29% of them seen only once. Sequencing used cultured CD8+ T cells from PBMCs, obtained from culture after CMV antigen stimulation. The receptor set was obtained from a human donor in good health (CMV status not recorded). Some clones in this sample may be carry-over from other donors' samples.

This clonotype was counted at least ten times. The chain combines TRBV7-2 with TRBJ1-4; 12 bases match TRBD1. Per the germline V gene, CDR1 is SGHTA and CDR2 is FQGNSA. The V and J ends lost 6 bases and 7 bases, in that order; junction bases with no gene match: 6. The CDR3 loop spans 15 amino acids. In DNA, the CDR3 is TGTGCCAGCAGTGTTGGGACAGGGGGCGGTGAAAAACTGTTTTTT. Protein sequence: CASSVGTGGGEKLFF.

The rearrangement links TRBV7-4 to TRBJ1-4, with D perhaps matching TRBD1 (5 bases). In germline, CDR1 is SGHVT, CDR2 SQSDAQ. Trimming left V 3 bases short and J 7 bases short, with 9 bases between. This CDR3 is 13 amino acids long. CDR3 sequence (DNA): TGTGCCAGCAGCTTCCGGGACCCTGAAAAACTGTTTTTT. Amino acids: CASSFRDPEKLFF.

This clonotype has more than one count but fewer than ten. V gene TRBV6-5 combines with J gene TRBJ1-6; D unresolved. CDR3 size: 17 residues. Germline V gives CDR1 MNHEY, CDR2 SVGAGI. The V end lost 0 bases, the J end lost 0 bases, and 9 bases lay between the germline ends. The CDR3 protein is CASSYSDPSSYNSPLHF. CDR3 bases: TGTGCCAGCAGTTACTCGGACCCAAGCTCCTATAATTCACCCCTCCACTTT.

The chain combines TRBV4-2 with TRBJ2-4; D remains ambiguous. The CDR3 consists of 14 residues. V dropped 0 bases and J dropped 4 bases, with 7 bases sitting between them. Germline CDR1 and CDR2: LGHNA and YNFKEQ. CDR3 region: CASSQDGPKNIQYF. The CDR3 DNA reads TGTGCCAGCAGCCAAGATGGGCCTAAAAACATTCAGTACTTC.

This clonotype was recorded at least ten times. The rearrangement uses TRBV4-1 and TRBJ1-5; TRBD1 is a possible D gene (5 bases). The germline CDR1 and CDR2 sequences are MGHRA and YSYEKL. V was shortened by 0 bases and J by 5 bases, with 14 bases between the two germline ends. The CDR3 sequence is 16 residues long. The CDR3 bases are TGCGCCAGCAGCCAAGATGACAGCTGGTACGATCAGCCCCAGCATTTT. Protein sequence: CASSQDDSWYDQPQHF.

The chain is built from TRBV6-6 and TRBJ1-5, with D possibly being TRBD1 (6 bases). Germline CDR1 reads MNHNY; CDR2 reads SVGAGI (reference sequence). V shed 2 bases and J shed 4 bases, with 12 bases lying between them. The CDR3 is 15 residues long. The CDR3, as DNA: TGTGCCAGCAGTTACACGTGGACAGCGAATCAGCCCCAGCATTTT. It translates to CASSYTWTANQPQHF.

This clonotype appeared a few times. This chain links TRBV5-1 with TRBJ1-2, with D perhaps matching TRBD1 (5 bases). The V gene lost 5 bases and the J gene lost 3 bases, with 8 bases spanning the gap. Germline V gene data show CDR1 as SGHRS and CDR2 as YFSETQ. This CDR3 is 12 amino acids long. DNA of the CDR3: TGCGCCAGCAGGGGACGGGACTATGGCTACACCTTC. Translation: CASRGRDYGYTF. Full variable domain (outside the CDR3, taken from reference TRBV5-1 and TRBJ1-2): KAGVTQTPRYLIKTRGQQVTLSCSPISGHRSVSWYQQTPGQGLQFLFEYFSETQRNKGNFPGRFSGRQFSNSRSEMNVSTLELGDSALYLCASRGRDYGYTFGSGTRLTVV.

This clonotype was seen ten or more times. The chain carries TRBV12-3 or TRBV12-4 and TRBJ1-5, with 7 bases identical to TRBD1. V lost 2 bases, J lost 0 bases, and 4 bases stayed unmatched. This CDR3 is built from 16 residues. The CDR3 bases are TGTGCCAGCAGTTTAACCGGGACAGTTAGCAATCAGCCCCAGCATTTT. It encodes CASSLTGTVSNQPQHF.

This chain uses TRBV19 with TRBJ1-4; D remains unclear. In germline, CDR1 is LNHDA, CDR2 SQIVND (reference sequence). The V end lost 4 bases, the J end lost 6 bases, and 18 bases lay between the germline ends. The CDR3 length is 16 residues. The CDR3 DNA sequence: TGTGCCAGTAGTAGCCCTATGAGGTCATGGGATGAAAAACTGTTTTTT. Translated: CASSSPMRSWDEKLFF.

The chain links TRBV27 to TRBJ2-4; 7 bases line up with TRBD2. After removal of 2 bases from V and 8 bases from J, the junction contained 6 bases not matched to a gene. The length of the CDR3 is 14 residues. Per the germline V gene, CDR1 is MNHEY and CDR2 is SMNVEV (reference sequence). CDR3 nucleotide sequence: TGTGCCAGCAGTTTACGCCCACTAGCGTACATTCAGTACTTC. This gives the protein CASSLRPLAYIQYF.

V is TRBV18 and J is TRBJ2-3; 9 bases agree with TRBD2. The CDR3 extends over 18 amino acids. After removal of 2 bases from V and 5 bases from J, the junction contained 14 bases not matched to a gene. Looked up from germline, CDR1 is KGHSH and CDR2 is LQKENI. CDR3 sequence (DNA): TGTGCCAGCTCACCAACGGCTAGCGGGGACTTGCGGGGAGATACGCAGTATTTT. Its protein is CASSPTASGDLRGDTQYF.

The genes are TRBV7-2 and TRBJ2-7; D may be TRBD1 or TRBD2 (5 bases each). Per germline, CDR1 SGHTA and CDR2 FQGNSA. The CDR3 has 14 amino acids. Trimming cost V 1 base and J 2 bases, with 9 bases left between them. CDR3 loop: CASSLVQGAYEQYV. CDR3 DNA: TGTGCCAGCAGCTTAGTCCAGGGAGCCTACGAGCAGTACGTC.

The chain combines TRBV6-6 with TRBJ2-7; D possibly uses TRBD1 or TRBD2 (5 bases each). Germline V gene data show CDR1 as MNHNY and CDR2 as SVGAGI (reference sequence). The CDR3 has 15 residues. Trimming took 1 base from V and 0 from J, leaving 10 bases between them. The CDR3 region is CASSYWQGPSYEQYF. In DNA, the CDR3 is TGTGCCAGCAGTTACTGGCAGGGACCCTCCTACGAGCAGTACTTC.

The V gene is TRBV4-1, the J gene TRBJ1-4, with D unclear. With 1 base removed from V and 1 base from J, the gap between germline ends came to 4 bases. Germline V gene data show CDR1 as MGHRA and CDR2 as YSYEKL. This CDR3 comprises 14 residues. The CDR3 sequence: CASSQVGTNEKLFF. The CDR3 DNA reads TGCGCCAGCAGCCAAGTCGGAACTAATGAAAAACTGTTTTTT.

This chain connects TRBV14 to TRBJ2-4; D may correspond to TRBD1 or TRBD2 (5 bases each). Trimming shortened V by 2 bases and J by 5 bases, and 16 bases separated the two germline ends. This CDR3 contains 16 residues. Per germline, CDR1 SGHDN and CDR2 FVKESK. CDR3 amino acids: CASSQHGASGQNIQYF. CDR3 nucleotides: TGTGCCAGCAGCCAACACGGAGCTTCGGGACAAAACATTCAGTACTTC.

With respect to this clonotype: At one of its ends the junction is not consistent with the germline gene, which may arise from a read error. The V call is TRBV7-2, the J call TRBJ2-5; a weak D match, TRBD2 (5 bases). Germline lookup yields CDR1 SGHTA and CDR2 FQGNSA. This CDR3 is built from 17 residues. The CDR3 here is CARSLIGRATPQETQYF. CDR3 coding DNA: TGTGCCAGGAGCTTAATAGGGCGGGCAACCCCCCAAGAGACCCAGTACTTC.

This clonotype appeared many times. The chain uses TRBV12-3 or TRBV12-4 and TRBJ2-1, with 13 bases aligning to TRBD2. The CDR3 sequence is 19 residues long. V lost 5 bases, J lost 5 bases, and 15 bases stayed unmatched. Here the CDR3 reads CASSRTSGGSLRINNEQFF. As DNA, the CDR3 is TGTGCCAGCAGTAGGACTAGCGGGGGCTCCTTAAGGATCAACAATGAGCAGTTCTTC.

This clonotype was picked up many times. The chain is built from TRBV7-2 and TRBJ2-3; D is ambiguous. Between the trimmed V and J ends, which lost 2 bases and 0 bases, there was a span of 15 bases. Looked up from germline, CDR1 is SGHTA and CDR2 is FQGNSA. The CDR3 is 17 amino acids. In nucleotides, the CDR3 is TGTGCCAGCAGCTTACGAGACATATCTAGTAGCACAGATACGCAGTATTTT. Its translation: CASSLRDISSSTDTQYF.

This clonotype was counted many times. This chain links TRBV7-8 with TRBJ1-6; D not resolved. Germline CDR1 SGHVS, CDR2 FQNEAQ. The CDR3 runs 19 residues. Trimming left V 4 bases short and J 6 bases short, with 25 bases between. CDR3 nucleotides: TGTGCCAGCAGCTGTGGAGAGAATTTACTCGAATGTAGTAATTCACCCCTCCACTTT. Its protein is CASSCGENLLECSNSPLHF.

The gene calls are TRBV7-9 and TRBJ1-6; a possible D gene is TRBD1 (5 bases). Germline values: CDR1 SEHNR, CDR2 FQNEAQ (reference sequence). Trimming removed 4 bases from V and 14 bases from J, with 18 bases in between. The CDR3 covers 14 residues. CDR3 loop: CASSSGTEIRSLHF. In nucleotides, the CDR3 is TGTGCCAGCAGCTCCGGGACGGAGATTAGATCCCTCCACTTT.

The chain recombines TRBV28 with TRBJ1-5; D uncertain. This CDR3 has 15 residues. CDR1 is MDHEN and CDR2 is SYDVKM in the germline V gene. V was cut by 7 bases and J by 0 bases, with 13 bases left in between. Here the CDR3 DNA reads TGTGCCAGCACCCGAGGGTGGCGTAGCAATCAGCCCCAGCATTTT. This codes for CASTRGWRSNQPQHF.

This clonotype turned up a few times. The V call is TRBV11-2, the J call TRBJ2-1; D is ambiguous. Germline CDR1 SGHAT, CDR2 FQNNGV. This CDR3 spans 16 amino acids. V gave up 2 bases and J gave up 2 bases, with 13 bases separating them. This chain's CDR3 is CASSLPLANTYNEQFF. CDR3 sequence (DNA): TGTGCCAGCAGCTTACCGTTAGCCAATACCTACAATGAGCAGTTCTTC.

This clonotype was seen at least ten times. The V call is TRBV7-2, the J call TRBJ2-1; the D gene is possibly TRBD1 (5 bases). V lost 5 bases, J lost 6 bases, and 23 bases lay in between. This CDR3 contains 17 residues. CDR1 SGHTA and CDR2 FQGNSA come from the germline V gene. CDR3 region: CASSPYPARGGSNEQFF. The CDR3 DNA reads TGTGCCAGCAGCCCGTATCCCGCAAGGGGCGGTTCCAATGAGCAGTTCTTC.

This CDR3 is CATKKYKTQNTEAFF. CDR3 sequence (DNA): TGTGCCACCAAAAAGTATAAAACTCAGAACACTGAAGCTTTCTTT. The gene calls are TRBV19 and TRBJ1-1, with unresolved D. Germline V lookup: CDR1 LNHDA, CDR2 SQIVND (reference sequence). The V end lost 10 bases, the J end lost 1 base, and 19 bases lay between the germline ends. This CDR3 region has 15 residues. The full variable domain, its missing parts supplied by reference TRBV19 and TRBJ1-1, is DGGITQSPKYLFRKEGQNVTLSCEQNLNHDAMYWYRQDPGQGLRLIYYSQIVNDFQKGDIAEGYSVSREKKESFPLTVTSAQKNPTAFYLCATKKYKTQNTEAFFGQGTRLTVV.

The DNA of the CDR3 is TGTGCCAGCAGCAAAATAAAAGAGACCCAGTACTTC. Translated, it gives CASSKIKETQYF. The chain combines TRBV12-3 or TRBV12-4 with TRBJ2-5, with D uncertain. This CDR3 is built from 12 residues. V lost 6 bases, J lost 3 bases, and 8 bases lay in between.

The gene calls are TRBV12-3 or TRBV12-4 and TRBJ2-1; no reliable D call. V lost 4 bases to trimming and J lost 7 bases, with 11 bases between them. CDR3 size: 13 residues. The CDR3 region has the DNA TGTGCCAGCAGTTCCTCACCGCGGAATGAGCAGTTCTTC. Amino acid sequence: CASSSSPRNEQFF.

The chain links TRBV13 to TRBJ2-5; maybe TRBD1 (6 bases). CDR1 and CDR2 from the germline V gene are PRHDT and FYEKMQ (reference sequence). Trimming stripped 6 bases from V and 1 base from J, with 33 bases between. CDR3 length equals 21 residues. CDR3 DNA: TGTGCCAGCAGTCAAGTACGAGGGGTCGGACAGAGCATCTTTCCCCAAGAGACCCAGTACTTC. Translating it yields CASSQVRGVGQSIFPQETQYF.

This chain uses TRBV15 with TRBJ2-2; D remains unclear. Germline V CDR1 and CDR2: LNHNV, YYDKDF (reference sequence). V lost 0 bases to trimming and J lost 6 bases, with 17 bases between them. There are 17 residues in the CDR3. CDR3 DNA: TGTGCCACCAGCAGAGATCTAGGCAGCCTCCGCTCCGGGGAGCTGTTTTTT. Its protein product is CATSRDLGSLRSGELFF.

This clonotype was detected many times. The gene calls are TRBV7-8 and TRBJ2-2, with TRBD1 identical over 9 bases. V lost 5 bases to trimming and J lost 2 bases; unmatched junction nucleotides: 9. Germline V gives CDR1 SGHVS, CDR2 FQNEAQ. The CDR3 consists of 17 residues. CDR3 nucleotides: TGTGCCAGCAGCCTCCCTCCGGGACAGGGAAACACCGGGGAGCTGTTTTTT. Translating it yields CASSLPPGQGNTGELFF.

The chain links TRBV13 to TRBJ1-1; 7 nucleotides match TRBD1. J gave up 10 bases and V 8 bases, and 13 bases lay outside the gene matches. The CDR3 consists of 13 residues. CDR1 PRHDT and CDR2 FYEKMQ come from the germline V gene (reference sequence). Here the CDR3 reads CASREDRVRVAFF. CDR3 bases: TGTGCCAGCCGCGAAGACAGGGTCAGGGTAGCTTTCTTT.